This TCR beta chain was recorded in a study of T-cell memory formation after mild COVID-19. Study findings and constraints: There was a balanced CD4/CD8 profile in clones contracting day 15 to 85, and later expanders leaned CD4+. Within pre-infection memory, some responding clones were found, suggesting cross-reactive memory joined. CD4+ clones that contracted lay mainly in CM and EM; CD8+ ones lay in EMRA.

On this clonotype itself: No antigen is known for it.

The germline gives CDR1 SQVTM, CDR2 ANQGSEA. Deletions cut 5 bases from V and 8 bases from J, with 13 bases between. The CDR3 consists of 12 residues. TCR alpha and TCR beta cDNA libraries carrying sample barcodes and UMIs came from 5'RACE with constant-segment primers. TCRdb re-called the 5' RACE reads through MiXCR, storing one row per CDR3 protein. The table lists hundreds of thousands of distinct CDR3 sequences, roughly 20% of them singletons, with about an eighth in the top ten. The TCR comes from an adult woman who had mild COVID-19 (a few samples of this study predate the infection). Cell type and time point are not known. V is TRBV29-1 and J is TRBJ2-4; D is undetermined. Input material: PBMCs or a T cell subset sorted from them (not recorded which). The CDR3 DNA follows: TGCAGCGTTCTCGAACGGGTTGACATTCAGTACTTC. Amino acid sequence: CSVLERVDIQYF.